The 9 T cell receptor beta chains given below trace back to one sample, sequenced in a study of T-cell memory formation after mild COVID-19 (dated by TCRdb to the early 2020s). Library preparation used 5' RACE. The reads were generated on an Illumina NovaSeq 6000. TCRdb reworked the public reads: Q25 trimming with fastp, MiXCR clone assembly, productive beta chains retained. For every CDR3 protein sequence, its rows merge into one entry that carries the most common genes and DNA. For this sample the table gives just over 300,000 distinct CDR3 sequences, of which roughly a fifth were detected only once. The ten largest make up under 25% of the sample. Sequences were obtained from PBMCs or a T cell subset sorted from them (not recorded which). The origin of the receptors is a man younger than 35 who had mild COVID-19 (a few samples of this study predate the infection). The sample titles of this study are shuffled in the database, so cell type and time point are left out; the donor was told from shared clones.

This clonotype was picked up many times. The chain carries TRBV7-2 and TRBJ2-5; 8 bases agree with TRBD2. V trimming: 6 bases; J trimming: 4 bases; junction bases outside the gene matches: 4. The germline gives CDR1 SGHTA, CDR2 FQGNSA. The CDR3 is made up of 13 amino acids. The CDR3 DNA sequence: TGTGCCAGCAGTTTACGGGGGGGAGAGACCCAGTACTTC. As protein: CASSLRGGETQYF. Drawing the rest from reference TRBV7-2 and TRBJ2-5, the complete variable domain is GAGVSQSPSNKVTEKGKDVELRCDPISGHTALYWYRQSLGQGLEFLIYFQGNSAPDKSGLPSDRFSAERTGGSVSTLTIQRTQQEDSAVYLCASSLRGGETQYFGPGTRLLVL.

CDR3 nucleotide sequence: TGTGCCACAGGCGGAGGAGATAGCAATCAGCCCCAGCATTTT. Its protein is CATGGGDSNQPQHF. The rearrangement uses TRBV7-9 and TRBJ1-5; D uncertain. Germline V gene sequence: CDR1 SEHNR, CDR2 FQNEAQ (reference sequence). The germline V and J ends were trimmed by 10 bases and 0 bases, with 13 bases remaining between them. The CDR3 has 14 residues.

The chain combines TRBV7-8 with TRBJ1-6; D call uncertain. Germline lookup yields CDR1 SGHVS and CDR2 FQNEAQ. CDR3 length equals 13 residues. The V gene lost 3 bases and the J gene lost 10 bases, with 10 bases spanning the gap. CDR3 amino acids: CASSLRMGSPLHF. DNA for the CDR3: TGTGCCAGCAGCTTGCGCATGGGCTCACCCCTCCACTTT. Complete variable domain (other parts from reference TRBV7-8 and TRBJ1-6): GAGVSQSPRYKVAKRGQDVALRCDPISGHVSLFWYQQALGQGPEFLTYFQNEAQLDKSGLPSDRFFAERPEGSVSTLKIQRTQQEDSAVYLCASSLRMGSPLHFGNGTRLTVT.

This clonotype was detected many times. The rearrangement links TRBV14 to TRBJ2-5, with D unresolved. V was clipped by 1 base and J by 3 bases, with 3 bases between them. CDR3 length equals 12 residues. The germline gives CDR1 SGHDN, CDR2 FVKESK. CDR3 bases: TGTGCCAGCAGCCAAGTTGAAGAGACCCAGTACTTC. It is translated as CASSQVEETQYF.

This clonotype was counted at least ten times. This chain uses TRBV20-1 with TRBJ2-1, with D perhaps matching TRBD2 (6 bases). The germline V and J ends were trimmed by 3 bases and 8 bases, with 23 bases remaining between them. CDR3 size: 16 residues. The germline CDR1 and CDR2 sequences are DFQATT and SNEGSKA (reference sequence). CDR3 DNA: TGCAGTGCTAGGGCCTTGGGGCGCGGGGATGCGGATGAGCAGTTCTTC. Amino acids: CSARALGRGDADEQFF.

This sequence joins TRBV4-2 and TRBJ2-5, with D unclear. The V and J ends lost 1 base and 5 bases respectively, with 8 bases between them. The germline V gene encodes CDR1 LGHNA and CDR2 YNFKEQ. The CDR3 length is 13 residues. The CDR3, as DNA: TGTGCCAGCAGCCAAGTGGGGTTGGAGACCCAGTACTTC. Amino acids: CASSQVGLETQYF.

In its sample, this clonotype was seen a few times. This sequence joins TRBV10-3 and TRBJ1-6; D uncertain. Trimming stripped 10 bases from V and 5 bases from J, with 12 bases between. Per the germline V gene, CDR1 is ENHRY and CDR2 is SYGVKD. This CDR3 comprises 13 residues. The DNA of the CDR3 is TGTGCCAGCTCCGACAACCATAATTCACCCCTCCACTTT. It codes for CASSDNHNSPLHF.

The CDR3 coding sequence is TGTGCCAGTTCCCCATGGGAGGGGTCCTACAATGAGCAGTTCTTC. This sequence encodes CASSPWEGSYNEQFF. The chain combines TRBV6-2 or TRBV6-3 with TRBJ2-1; 7 bases line up with TRBD2. The germline gives CDR1 MNHEY, CDR2 SVGEGT. The CDR3 runs 15 residues. The V segment lost 9 bases and the J segment 1 base; nucleotides outside the gene matches: 9.

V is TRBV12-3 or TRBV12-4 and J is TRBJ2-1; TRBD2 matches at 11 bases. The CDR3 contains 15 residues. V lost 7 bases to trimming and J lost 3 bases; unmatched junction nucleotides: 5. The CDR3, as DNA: TGTGCCAGCACTGCGCTAGCGGGGGGCTACAATGAGCAGTTCTTC. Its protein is CASTALAGGYNEQFF.